This T cell receptor beta chain was sequenced during a study of blood T cells in healthy people across ages (dated by TCRdb to about 2015). Regarding the study in general: Template switching captured roughly one uniquely barcoded TCR beta cDNA molecule per two T cells in model experiments. To avoid experimental bias, donors of different ages were distributed randomly across sequencing lanes. To track age-related changes in TCR beta repertoire diversity, the study relied on deep sequencing normalized with unique cDNA molecular identifiers. For two donors (one aged 18 to 30 and one aged 80 or older), the study analyzed two additional independent replicas of 1 million unique cDNA reads from the same blood draw. The donors were divided into four age groups: young (average approximately 17 years), middle-aged (about 39), aged (roughly 66) and long-lived (82). What the work shows at the level of the full study, not this receptor alone: Donor CMV infection status was unknown, potentially confounding age-related changes in expanded clonotypes. Compared with the aged group, more naive CD4+ T cells, fewer expanded clones and increased TCR diversity were shown by the long-lived group, suggesting age selection. Observed TCR beta diversity per million T cells fell roughly linearly with age, and a significant reduction was already apparent by age around 40. Observed TCR beta diversity correlated strongly with the percentage of naive T cells measured by flow cytometry. Conclusive comparison of naive and antigen-experienced compartments was prevented by the profiling of bulk unsorted PBMCs. Estimates of total diversity from one million sequenced T cells were regarded as lower bounds and underestimates.

Libraries were prepared through 5' RACE. Instrument on record: Illumina HiSeq 2500. A second PCR of 7 to 11 cycles was performed with a sample-barcoded 5' primer and a J-beta primer mix. A unique molecular identifier was introduced onto each TCR beta cDNA molecule by a template-switch 5' adaptor carrying 12 random nucleotides. Each sample yielded at least 3 million CDR3-containing paired-end reads. All of the RNA was converted into first-strand cDNA using the Mint cDNA synthesis kit, with a TRBC-specific oligonucleotide serving as the primer. Following uracil-DNA glycosylase treatment, all cDNA underwent a first 18-cycle PCR with the universal primers M1SS and BC2_uni_R. Processing in the source paper ran as follows. Each sample was normalized by randomly selecting 1 million high-quality reads, each carrying a distinct molecular identifier. Reads with shared molecular identifiers were discarded instead of being binned into consensus sequences. MiTCR, run with a Q25 quality threshold and the strictest error-elimination algorithm, handled CDR3 identification, clonotype clustering and error correction. A nonparametric unseen species model with Euler transformation was used to estimate a lower bound on total TCR beta diversity. TCRdb ran its own pipeline on the public reads, namely fastp trimming at Q25 and MiXCR clone calling, and kept in-frame beta chains. CDR3 protein sequences are deduplicated, and each keeps its most common genes and DNA. The V and J calls and clone size come from TCRdb's table, not from the authors' own analysis. The sample includes about 800,000 distinct CDR3 sequences, with 58% observed a single time. The top ten hold roughly 22% of the sample.

V is reduced by 0 bases and J by 4 bases, leaving a spacing of 9 bases between them. Per the germline V gene, MGHRA is the CDR1 and YSYEKL is the CDR2. Counted from cysteine to phenylalanine, this CDR3 has 14 amino acids. Only the CDR3 DNA is retained, 42 bases long and in frame from the first base. On this clonotype itself: The clone's antigen remains unknown. Base qualities are not recorded, but no much larger clone differs from it by a single base.

Systemically healthy Caucasian individuals from Russia, approximately 39 in total and aged about 6 to 95 years, were included as donors. Around 10 milliliters of peripheral blood were drawn from each donor into EDTA-treated Vacutainer tubes. PBMCs were isolated by Ficoll-Paque density-gradient centrifugation, with at least 7 million obtained per sample. Trizol reagent was used to extract total RNA from PBMCs, with at least 6 micrograms per sample. The percentages of naive CD45RAhigh/CD27high T cells were determined by flow cytometry on a PBMC aliquot from every donor. Sequencing was done on a sample of blood. The receptor comes from a man aged 25 to 45 in good health. Recombination joined TRBV4-1 with TRBJ1-2; no D gene can be assigned with confidence. CDR3 protein: CASSQDFGSYGYTF. The sequence in DNA is TGCGCCAGCAGCCAAGATTTCGGGAGCTATGGCTACACCTTC.